The entry that follows covers one T cell receptor beta chain sequence. The antigen it binds to is not known. Per-base qualities were not stored, and no clone one base away is much larger. These data are taken from a study of blood T cell repertoires in COVID-19 (dated by TCRdb to 2018 to 2021). Background for the entire study: Collaborator samples came from the United States, Italy and Spain and covered acute and convalescent phases of COVID-19. Where available, HLA class I and class II types were taken from metadata supplied by the sample provider and were not determined by assay-based typing. Samples were obtained from the ongoing ImmuneRACE study (first 160 participants) and from about 1,300 subjects provided by 6 global collaborators. Nearly every sample came with metadata listing a de-identified subject ID, COVID-19 status, age in years and sex. A freely available public database, intended as a resource for researchers studying the immune response to SARS-CoV-2, is where the repertoires were released. The material from the prospective study consisted of cDNA or gDNA derived from T cells, B-cell-depleted T cells, or PBMCs. The dataset comprised deeply sampled blood TCRbeta repertoires from subjects exposed to, actively infected with, or recovered from COVID-19. Beyond this particular receptor, the publication reports: How much clinical and demographic metadata was included differed by source and by participant, and the metadata was provided uncurated.

Collaborating institutions collected whole blood in K2EDTA tubes following their own protocols. For TCRbeta analysis, collaborators shipped samples as frozen whole blood, isolated PBMCs, or DNA extracted from either of those sample types. TCRbeta CDR3 regions were amplified from genomic DNA using the immunoSEQ Assay, a bias-controlled multiplex PCR. In the authors' own workflow: Nucleated cell counts per sample were estimated from amplification of reference gene primers within the assay. To quantify the absolute abundance of each unique TCRbeta CDR3 rearrangement, sequence reads were collapsed and filtered. For each sample, productive Simpson clonality was calculated as the square root of Simpson's diversity index over productive rearrangements. TCRdb re-hosts the immuneACCESS table, in-frame sequences only. Its copies lack some clones; in the studies checked, an unresolved V gene accounts for under half of them, and the cause for the rest is not known. That table is the source of V, J and clone size, and D and trimming were worked out from the DNA. Counted in this sample were over 150,000 clones; approximately 80% of them appeared once. Roughly 8.3% of the sample is in the top ten clones.

From cysteine to phenylalanine, the CDR3 is 15 amino acids long. Left in the record is the CDR3 DNA by itself, 45 bases read in frame from the first base. The germline V gene (reference sequence) gives CDR1 as LNHDA and CDR2 as SQIVND. V and J are truncated by 0 bases and 4 bases respectively, leaving an intervening sequence of 12 bases. The receptor was isolated from a man aged 55 to 70 with acute or convalescent COVID-19. The sample comprised peripheral blood. The rearranged segments are TRBV19 and TRBJ1-2, and possibly TRBD1, on 6 matching bases. In nucleotides, the sequence is TGTGCCAGTAGTATAGAGGGGCAGGGGACCTATGGCTACACCTTC. This is translated as CASSIEGQGTYGYTF.